The sequence of this T cell receptor beta chain was determined in a study of shared clonotypes between healthy human individuals. General study points: Exclusively blood specimens were collected; tissue repertoires likely differ.

Details on this clone: Its antigen remains unidentified.

Naive CD8 populations comprised CD45RO-negative cells positively selected for CCR7, excluding terminally differentiated effector memory CD45RA+ cells. The donors were all Caucasian adults (living in Nashville, Tennessee). The data were produced by immunoSEQ multiplex PCR, yet TCRdb's version contains in-frame clones alone and is incomplete. The repertoire holds about 2 million clones, about 95% seen once, with roughly 1% in the top ten. Sequencing was carried out using naive CD8+ T cells sorted from blood. The sequence derives from a man between 18 and 29 years old in good health.

The CDR3 loop is CASRLLSRSPDQETQYF. As DNA, the CDR3 is TGTGCCAGCAGGTTACTGTCCCGGAGCCCGGACCAAGAGACCCAGTACTTC. This rearrangement joins TRBV5-6 to TRBJ2-5; D gene unclear. CDR1 is SGHDT, CDR2 YYEEEE, per germline. V lost 5 bases and J lost 0, with 20 bases in between. The length of the CDR3 is 17 residues.